These 14 T cell receptor beta chains were sequenced from one sample in a study of blood T cell repertoires in COVID-19. The table came from immunoSEQ multiplex PCR; TCRdb's copy has only in-frame clones and leaves some out. The sample has around 28,000 clones, 80% to 90% seen once; the top ten hold about 45%. Material for sequencing was peripheral blood. Receptor source: a human donor with acute or convalescent COVID-19. The donor label of this sample is uncertain.

The chain uses TRBV5-1 and TRBJ2-1, with TRBD2 identical over 11 bases. Germline-derived CDR1 and CDR2 are SGHRS and YFSETQ. The CDR3 has 15 amino acids. With 4 bases clipped from V and 3 bases from J, the junction kept 3 bases outside the gene matches. The CDR3 loop reads CASSGTSGGYNEQFF. CDR3 nucleotide sequence: TGCGCCAGCAGCGGAACTAGCGGGGGCTACAATGAGCAGTTCTTC.

This chain connects TRBV7-9 to TRBJ1-3; D gene unclear. With 5 bases removed from V and 3 bases from J, the gap between germline ends came to 5 bases. CDR3 length: 12 amino acids. Germline assignment: CDR1 SEHNR and CDR2 FQNEAQ (reference sequence). CDR3 amino acids: CASSRYGNTIYF. The CDR3 coding sequence is TGTGCCAGCAGCCGTTATGGAAACACCATATATTTT.

The chain links TRBV11-2 to TRBJ2-3; 10 nucleotides align to TRBD2. CDR3 length: 16 residues. The V segment lost 4 bases and the J segment 3 bases; nucleotides outside the gene matches: 7. CDR1 SGHAT and CDR2 FQNNGV come from the germline V gene. In DNA, the CDR3 is TGTGCCAGCAGCTCCCTACTAGCGGGGTATACAGATACGCAGTATTTT. It yields the protein CASSSLLAGYTDTQYF.

The rearrangement uses TRBV6-5 and TRBJ2-1, with 8 positions matching TRBD1. The CDR3 loop spans 13 amino acids. The V gene end was trimmed by 6 bases and the J gene end by 9 bases; junction bases not matched to a gene: 7. The V gene's germline CDR1 is MNHEY and CDR2 SVGAGI. CDR3 region: CASRNRGVGEQFF. CDR3 DNA sequence: TGTGCCAGCAGAAACAGGGGGGTTGGTGAGCAGTTCTTC.

The chain's CDR3 is CASSIQDSTAYEQYF. As DNA, the CDR3 is TGTGCCAGTAGTATCCAGGACAGCACTGCCTACGAGCAGTACTTC. The chain carries TRBV19 and TRBJ2-7; possibly TRBD1 for D (6 bases). The CDR3 runs to 15 residues. Germline V lookup: CDR1 LNHDA, CDR2 SQIVND (reference sequence). The germline V and J ends were trimmed by 3 bases and 2 bases, with 14 bases remaining between them.

The V and J genes are TRBV28 and TRBJ2-7; D is possibly TRBD1 (5 bases). The V gene lost 8 bases and the J gene lost 5 bases, with 25 bases spanning the gap. The germline gives CDR1 MDHEN, CDR2 SYDVKM. The CDR3 totals 16 residues. This CDR3 reads CASLDWGGHHLDEQYF. CDR3 in DNA: TGTGCCAGCCTGGATTGGGGCGGACACCATTTGGACGAGCAGTACTTC.

The chain employs TRBV7-2 and TRBJ2-1; D is unclear. The V end lost 5 bases, the J end lost 6 bases, and 8 bases lay between the germline ends. Germline V gene lookup returns CDR1 SGHTA and CDR2 FQGNSA. The CDR3 spans 12 residues. The CDR3 DNA reads as TGTGCCAGCAGCCTAGGAGTCAATGAGCAGTTCTTC. Residues: CASSLGVNEQFF.

CDR3 DNA sequence: TGCGCCAGCAGCCAAGCTACCCTGGGACAGAGAAATTCACCCCTCCACTTT. It specifies CASSQATLGQRNSPLHF. This rearrangement joins TRBV4-1 to TRBJ1-6, with 7 positions matching TRBD1. Germline V gene sequence: CDR1 MGHRA, CDR2 YSYEKL. The CDR3 is 17 amino acids. V shed 1 base and J 7 bases; nucleotides not matched to a gene: 10.

This clone was seen once. J is TRBJ2-1 and V is TRBV19, with TRBD1 identical over 7 bases. V shed 1 base and J 3 bases; nucleotides not matched to a gene: 0. Germline lookup yields CDR1 LNHDA and CDR2 SQIVND (reference sequence). The CDR3 loop spans 14 amino acids. The CDR3 DNA reads as TGTGCCAGTAGTATAGGGGACAGCTACAATGAGCAGTTCTTC. This translates into CASSIGDSYNEQFF.

As to this clone: Sequence at one end of the junction differs from germline and may be a read error. This chain connects TRBV24-1 to TRBJ2-2; no clear D gene. The CDR3 runs to 15 residues. The germline V gene has CDR1 KGHDR and CDR2 SFDVKD. CDR3 sequence (DNA): TGTGCCACCAGTGATTCCGGAGTGAACACCAGGGAGCTGTTTTTT. Its translation: CATSDSGVNTRELFF.

V gene TRBV7-3 combines with J gene TRBJ2-2; TRBD2 matches 8 bases. Germline V CDR1 and CDR2: SGHTA, FQGTGA. The junction had 9 bases not matched to a gene; V was cut back by 3 bases and J by 6 bases. The CDR3 length is 16 residues. CDR3 residues: CASSLDPGLEAGELFF. The CDR3 coding sequence is TGTGCCAGCAGCTTGGATCCGGGACTAGAAGCCGGGGAGCTGTTTTTT.

The V call is TRBV11-1, the J call TRBJ2-5; TRBD2 matches 7 bases. Germline CDR1 is SGHAT and CDR2 is FQDESV (reference sequence). V lost 4 bases, J lost 0 bases, and 5 bases stayed unmatched. This CDR3 has 15 residues. The CDR3 DNA follows: TGTGCCAGCAGCTACCCGCGGGGGAACCAAGAGACCCAGTACTTC. Translating gives CASSYPRGNQETQYF.

The genes are TRBV4-2 and TRBJ2-7; D is perhaps TRBD1 (6 bases). V lost 1 base to trimming and J lost 5 bases, with 12 bases between them. This CDR3 comprises 14 residues. Germline V gene lookup returns CDR1 LGHNA and CDR2 YNFKEQ. CDR3 in amino acids: CASSQGNRVHEQYF. The CDR3 DNA is TGTGCCAGCAGCCAAGGTAACAGGGTCCACGAGCAGTACTTC.

The chain has TRBV24-1 and TRBJ1-1; tentatively, D is TRBD1 (5 bases). From germline, CDR1 is KGHDR and CDR2 SFDVKD. Trimming took off 8 bases at V and 3 bases at J, with 12 bases between the two ends. The CDR3 has 13 residues. CDR3 loop: CATTARGDTEAFF. The CDR3 bases are TGTGCCACCACGGCCCGGGGGGACACTGAAGCTTTCTTT.